Described below is a single T cell receptor beta chain sequence and its context. The data belong to a study of T cells in Graves' hyperthyroidism and ophthalmopathy. It was considered stable Graves' hyperthyroidism when ophthalmopathy did not progress within 18 months. Exclusion criteria comprised uncontrolled infection, other autoimmune disease, pregnancy or lactation. There were TCR beta CDR3 regions amplified from RNA transcripts. TCR CDR3 underwent first-round RT-PCR with the HTBI primer set. Each CDR3 protein is one row after TCRdb ran MiXCR on the multiplex PCR reads. The sample gives some 50,000 distinct CDR3 sequences, roughly 51% of which show up once; 30% to 40% is in the top ten. This CDR3 has 15 residues. The trim removed 7 bases at V and 6 bases at J, leaving 9 bases unmatched. Per the germline V gene, CDR1 is SNHLY and CDR2 is FYNNEI.

V is TRBV2 and J is TRBJ1-4; 9 bases map to TRBD1. The sequence derives from a man between 18 and 35 years old with Graves' hyperthyroidism. Sequencing was performed on peripheral blood or thyroid tissue (not recorded which). In nucleotides, the CDR3 is TGTGCCAGCAACACAGGGGGCTCGGCATATGAAAAACTGTTTTTT. It encodes CASNTGGSAYEKLFF.